A selection of T cell receptor beta chains follows, all from one sample in a study of T cells after yellow fever vaccination. MiXCR, applied by TCRdb to the 5' RACE reads, yields one record per CDR3 protein. The table has under 300,000 distinct CDR3 sequences, 6.9% seen once. Material: CD4+ T cells sorted from PBMCs, obtained 15 days after the yellow fever booster vaccination. All receptors come from a man younger than 40 who received the YFV17D yellow fever vaccine. Each CDR3 is given without its conserved first and last residue. The D gene is left open where the match is weak.

v_call	d_call	j_call	cdr3_aa
TRBV5-1	TRBD2	TRBJ2-1	ASSFFSGSVYNEQF
TRBV19	TRBD1	TRBJ2-2	ASNYIRDRGGGELF
TRBV5-1	TRBD1	TRBJ2-3	ASSRGQATDTQY
TRBV10-1	TRBD2	TRBJ2-2	ASRPGGTGELF
TRBV12-3/TRBV12-4	-	TRBJ2-4	ASSFAENIQY
TRBV20-1	-	TRBJ2-2	SARDNGIRTGELF
TRBV29-1	TRBD1	TRBJ1-1	SAGQGGTEAF
TRBV19	-	TRBJ1-2	ASSINRQRPAYGYT
TRBV4-3	-	TRBJ2-1	ASSQEGDIGLAEQF
TRBV5-1	TRBD1	TRBJ2-1	ASSTLPGTGYNEQF
TRBV7-2	TRBD2	TRBJ2-7	ASSGTSGSSYEQY
TRBV7-2	TRBD2	TRBJ2-7	ASSALLAGGWQY
TRBV7-2	-	TRBJ2-7	ASSLDSREQY
TRBV10-3	TRBD2	TRBJ2-7	AISESGGSYEQY
TRBV5-1	-	TRBJ2-3	ASSLAAPRGTDTQY
TRBV30	TRBD1	TRBJ1-4	AWDREYEKLF
TRBV5-1	TRBD1	TRBJ2-7	ASSLLGTGVDEQY
TRBV2	-	TRBJ2-3	ASRTVVADTQY
TRBV5-1	-	TRBJ2-1	ASSLASLPYNEQF
TRBV7-2	-	TRBJ1-1	ASLRSPNTEAF
TRBV2	-	TRBJ2-1	ASSYNSGTVSEQF
TRBV20-1	TRBD1	TRBJ2-5	SLGQQETQY
TRBV7-2	-	TRBJ2-7	ASSLDRVGLSYEQY
TRBV27	-	TRBJ2-5	ASSSPLGGPSPRTQY
TRBV20-1	TRBD2	TRBJ2-1	SAQGLAGWGNEQF